This TCR beta chain is drawn from a study of CD8 T cells in ankylosing spondylitis. This clonotype was seen at least ten times. Antigen unknown. TCRdb ran MiXCR on the 5' RACE reads and lists one entry per CDR3 protein. The sample consists of about 240,000 distinct CDR3 sequences, approximately 9% of them appearing once. Study observations and caveats: Earlier studies detected some motif variants in reactive arthritis synovial fluid and blood.

V lost 7 bases to trimming and J lost 5 bases; unmatched junction nucleotides: 10. Germline V lookup: CDR1 SQVTM, CDR2 ANQGSEA. The length of the CDR3 is 14 residues. The sample was blood, either unsorted or a sorted T cell fraction (not recorded which). This receptor was taken from a male donor with ankylosing spondylitis or in good health (not recorded which). This chain links TRBV29-1 with TRBJ1-4; TRBD1 agrees at 7 bases. The CDR3 loop reads CSATPRGQNEKLFF. The CDR3 DNA reads TGCAGCGCAACCCCGAGGGGACAGAATGAAAAACTGTTTTTT.